The present T cell receptor (beta chain) was sequenced within a study of CD8 T cells in ankylosing spondylitis. Findings and caveats of the study: Disease-linked clones were reportedly significantly enriched in matched ankylosing spondylitis synovial fluid. Apparently characteristic of ankylosing spondylitis blood was a TCR beta motif (under ten highly homologous variants).

This clonotype was observed a handful of times. Its specificity is not known. The TCR beta libraries were generated through quantitative 5'-RACE incorporating molecular barcodes. TCRdb independently ran MiXCR on the 5' RACE reads; one entry per CDR3 protein. This table holds a few hundred thousand distinct CDR3 sequences, 15% to 20% found once. CDR1 is SGHVS, CDR2 FNYEAQ, per germline. After removal of 11 bases from V and 6 bases from J, the junction contained 18 bases not matched to a gene. The CDR3 has 16 residues. The sample was blood, either unsorted or a sorted T cell fraction (not recorded which). The chain combines TRBV7-6 with TRBJ2-2; 7 nucleotides agree with TRBD2. This sequence originates from a male donor with ankylosing spondylitis or in good health (not recorded which). The CDR3 is CAGRDPGTKSAGELFF. DNA of the CDR3: TGTGCCGGAAGAGACCCCGGGACTAAAAGCGCCGGGGAGCTGTTTTTT.